The following is a T cell receptor beta chain sequence with its context. Its target is not known. The record originates from a study of read filtering for tumor transcriptome and immune sequencing. Overall study: The cohort had over 16 men and roughly 13 women aged about 47 to 80, mean around 63 years. About 8 patients were R-ISS I, roughly 17 were R-ISS II, about seven were R-ISS III.

V shed 4 bases, J shed 5 bases, and the junction held 8 bases outside the gene matches. Looked up from germline, CDR1 is MDHEN and CDR2 is SYDVKM. This CDR3 region has 17 residues. The study's findings and limits: IR-seq captured clonotypes deeper and more reliably than RNA-seq. Roughly four fifths of IR-seq clonotypes had one read, totaling about 4% of reads; RNA-seq: about 70% and 40%.

The library was built from about 400 ng RNA with molecular barcoded adaptors for alpha/delta and beta/gamma chains. TCRdb analysed the reads with MiXCR anew, one entry per CDR3 protein. Found here are more than 100,000 distinct CDR3 sequences, 10% to 15% of them singletons; the top ten hold 9.5% to 12%. Sequences were obtained from a population of CD138-negative cells sorted from bone marrow. This chain connects TRBV28 to TRBJ2-1; 13 bases fit TRBD2. This TCR was sampled from a donor at least 40 years old with multiple myeloma. This CDR3 reads CASSYATSGRINNEQFF. The CDR3 region has the DNA TGTGCCAGCAGTTACGCGACTAGCGGGAGGATAAACAATGAGCAGTTCTTC.